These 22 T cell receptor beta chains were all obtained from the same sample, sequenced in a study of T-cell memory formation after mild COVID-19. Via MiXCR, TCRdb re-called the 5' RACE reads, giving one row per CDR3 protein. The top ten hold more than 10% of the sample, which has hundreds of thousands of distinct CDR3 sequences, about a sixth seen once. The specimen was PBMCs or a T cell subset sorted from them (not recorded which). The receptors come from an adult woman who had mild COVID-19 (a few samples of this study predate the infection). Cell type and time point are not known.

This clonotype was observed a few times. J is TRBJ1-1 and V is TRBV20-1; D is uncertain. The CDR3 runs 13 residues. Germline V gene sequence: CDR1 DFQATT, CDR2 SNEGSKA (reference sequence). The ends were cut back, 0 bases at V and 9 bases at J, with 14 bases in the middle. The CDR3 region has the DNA TGCAGTGCTAGAGATCTTACAGCCCCCAAAGCTTTCTTT. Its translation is CSARDLTAPKAFF.

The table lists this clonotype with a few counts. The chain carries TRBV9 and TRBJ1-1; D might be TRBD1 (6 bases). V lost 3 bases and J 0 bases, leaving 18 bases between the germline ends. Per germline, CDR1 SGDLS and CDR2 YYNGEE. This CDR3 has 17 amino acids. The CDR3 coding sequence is TGTGCCAGCAGCGCGCCGAAGGCCGGGACACTGAACACTGAAGCTTTCTTT. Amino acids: CASSAPKAGTLNTEAFF.

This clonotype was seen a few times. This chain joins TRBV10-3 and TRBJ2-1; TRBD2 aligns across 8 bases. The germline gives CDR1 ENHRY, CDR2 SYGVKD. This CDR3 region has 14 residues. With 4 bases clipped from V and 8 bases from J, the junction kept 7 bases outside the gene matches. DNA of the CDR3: TGTGCCATCAGTGCCCGGGAGGGCCGCGATGAGCAGTTCTTC. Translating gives CAISAREGRDEQFF.

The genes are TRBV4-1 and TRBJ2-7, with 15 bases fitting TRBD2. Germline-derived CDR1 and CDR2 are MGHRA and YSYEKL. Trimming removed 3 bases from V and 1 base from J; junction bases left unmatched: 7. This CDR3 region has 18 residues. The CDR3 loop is CASSQRTSGGAGSYEQYF. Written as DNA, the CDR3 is TGCGCCAGCAGCCAGCGGACTAGCGGGGGGGCGGGTTCCTACGAGCAGTACTTC.

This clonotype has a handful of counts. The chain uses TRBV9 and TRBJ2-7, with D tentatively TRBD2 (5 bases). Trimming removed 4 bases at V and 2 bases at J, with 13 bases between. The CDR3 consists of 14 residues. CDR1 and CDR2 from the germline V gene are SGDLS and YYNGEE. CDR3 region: CASSPRASPYEQYF. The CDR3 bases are TGTGCCAGCAGCCCCCGGGCTAGCCCCTACGAGCAGTACTTC.

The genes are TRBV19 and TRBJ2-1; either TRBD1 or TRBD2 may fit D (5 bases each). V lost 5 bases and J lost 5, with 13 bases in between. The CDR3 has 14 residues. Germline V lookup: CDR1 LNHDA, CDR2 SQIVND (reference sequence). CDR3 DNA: TGTGCCAGTAGTGGGTGGGACGGACACAATGAGCAGTTCTTC. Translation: CASSGWDGHNEQFF.

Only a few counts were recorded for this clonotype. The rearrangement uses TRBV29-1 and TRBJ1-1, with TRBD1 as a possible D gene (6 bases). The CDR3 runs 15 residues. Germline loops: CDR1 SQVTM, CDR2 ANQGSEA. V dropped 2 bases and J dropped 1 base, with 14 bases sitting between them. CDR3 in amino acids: CSVERGVGANTEAFF. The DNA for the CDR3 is TGCAGCGTTGAAAGGGGGGTGGGTGCGAACACTGAAGCTTTCTTT.

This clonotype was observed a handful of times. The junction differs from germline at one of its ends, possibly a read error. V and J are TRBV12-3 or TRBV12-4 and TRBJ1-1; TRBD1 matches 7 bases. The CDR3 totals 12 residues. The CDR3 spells CASSSAGGEGLF. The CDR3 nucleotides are TGTGCCAGCAGTTCCGCAGGGGGGGAAGGTCTCTTT.

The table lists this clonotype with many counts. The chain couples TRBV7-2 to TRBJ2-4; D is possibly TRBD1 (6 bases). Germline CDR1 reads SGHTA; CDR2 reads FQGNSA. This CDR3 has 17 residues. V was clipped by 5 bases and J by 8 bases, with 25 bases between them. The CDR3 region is CASSTDPPGHEDDIQYF. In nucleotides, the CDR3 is TGTGCCAGCAGCACAGATCCCCCGGGACATGAGGACGACATTCAGTACTTC.

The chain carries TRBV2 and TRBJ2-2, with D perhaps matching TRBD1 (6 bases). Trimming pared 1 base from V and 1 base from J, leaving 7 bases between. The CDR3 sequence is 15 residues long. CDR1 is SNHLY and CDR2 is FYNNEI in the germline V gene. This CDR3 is CASSEETGNTGELFF. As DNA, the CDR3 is TGTGCCAGCAGTGAAGAGACAGGGAACACCGGGGAGCTGTTTTTT.

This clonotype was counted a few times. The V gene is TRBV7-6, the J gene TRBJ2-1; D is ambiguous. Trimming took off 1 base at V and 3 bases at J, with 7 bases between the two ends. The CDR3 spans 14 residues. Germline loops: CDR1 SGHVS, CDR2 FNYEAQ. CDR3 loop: CASSLVPGYNEQFF. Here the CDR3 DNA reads TGTGCCAGCAGCTTAGTTCCTGGCTACAATGAGCAGTTCTTC.

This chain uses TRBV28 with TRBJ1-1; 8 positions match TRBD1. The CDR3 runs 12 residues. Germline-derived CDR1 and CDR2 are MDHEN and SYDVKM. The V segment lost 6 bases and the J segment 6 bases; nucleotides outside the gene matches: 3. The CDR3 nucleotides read TGTGCCAGCAGCCAGACAGGGGCTGAAGCTTTCTTT. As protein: CASSQTGAEAFF. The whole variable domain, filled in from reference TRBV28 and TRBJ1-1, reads DVKVTQSSRYLVKRTGEKVFLECVQDMDHENMFWYRQDPGLGLRLIYFSYDVKMKEKGDIPEGYSVSREKKERFSLILESASTNQTSMYLCASSQTGAEAFFGQGTRLTVV.

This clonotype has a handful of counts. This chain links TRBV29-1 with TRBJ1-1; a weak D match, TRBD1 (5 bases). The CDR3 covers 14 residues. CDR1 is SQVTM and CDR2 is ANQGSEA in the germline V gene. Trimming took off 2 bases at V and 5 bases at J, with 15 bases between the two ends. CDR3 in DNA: TGCAGCGTTGAATCGGGGGGTGGGATAACTGAAGCTTTCTTT. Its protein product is CSVESGGGITEAFF.

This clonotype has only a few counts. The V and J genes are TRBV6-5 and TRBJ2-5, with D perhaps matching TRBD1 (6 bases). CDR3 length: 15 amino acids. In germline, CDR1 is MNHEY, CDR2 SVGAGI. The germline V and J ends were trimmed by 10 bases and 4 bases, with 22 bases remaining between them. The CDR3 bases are TGTGCCACCACCAGGGGTAAAGGGCTCGGAGAGACCCAGTACTTC. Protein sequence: CATTRGKGLGETQYF.

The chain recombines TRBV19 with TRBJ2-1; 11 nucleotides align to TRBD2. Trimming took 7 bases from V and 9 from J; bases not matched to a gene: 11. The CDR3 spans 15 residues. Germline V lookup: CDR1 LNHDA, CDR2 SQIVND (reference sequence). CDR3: CASMVTSGVGLEQFF. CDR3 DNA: TGTGCCAGTATGGTGACTAGCGGGGTGGGTCTTGAGCAGTTCTTC.

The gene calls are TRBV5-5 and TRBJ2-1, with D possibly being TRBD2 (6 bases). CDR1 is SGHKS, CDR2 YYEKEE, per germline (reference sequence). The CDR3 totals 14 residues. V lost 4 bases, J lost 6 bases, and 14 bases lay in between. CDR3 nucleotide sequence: TGTGCCAGCAGCACCCGGGGCGGGATCAATGAGCAGTTCTTC. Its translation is CASSTRGGINEQFF.

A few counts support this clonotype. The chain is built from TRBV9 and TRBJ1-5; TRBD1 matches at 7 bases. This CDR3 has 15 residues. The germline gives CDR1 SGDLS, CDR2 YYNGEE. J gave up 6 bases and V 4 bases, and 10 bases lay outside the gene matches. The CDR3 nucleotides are TGTGCCAGCAGCCCAGGGGGGGCCAACGGTCAGCCCCAGCATTTT. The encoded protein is CASSPGGANGQPQHF. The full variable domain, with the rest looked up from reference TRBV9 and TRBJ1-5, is DSGVTQTPKHLITATGQRVTLRCSPRSGDLSVYWYQQSLDQGLQFLIQYYNGEERAKGNILERFSAQQFPDLHSELNLSSLELGDSALYFCASSPGGANGQPQHFGDGTRLSIL.

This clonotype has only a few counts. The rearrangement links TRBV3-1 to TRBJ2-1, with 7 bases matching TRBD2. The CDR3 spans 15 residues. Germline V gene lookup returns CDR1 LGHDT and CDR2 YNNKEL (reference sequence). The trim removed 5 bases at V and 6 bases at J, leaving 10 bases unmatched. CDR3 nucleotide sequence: TGTGCCAGCAGCAAGGTGCCTCGGGGGGTCAATGAGCAGTTCTTC. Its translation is CASSKVPRGVNEQFF.

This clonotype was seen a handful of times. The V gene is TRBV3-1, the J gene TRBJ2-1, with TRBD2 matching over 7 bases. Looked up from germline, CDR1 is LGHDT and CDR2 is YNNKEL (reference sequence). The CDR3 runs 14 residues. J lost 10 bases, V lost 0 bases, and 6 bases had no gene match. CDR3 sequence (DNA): TGTGCCAGCAGCCAAGATCTGTTACTAGCGGAGCAGTTCTTC. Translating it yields CASSQDLLLAEQFF.

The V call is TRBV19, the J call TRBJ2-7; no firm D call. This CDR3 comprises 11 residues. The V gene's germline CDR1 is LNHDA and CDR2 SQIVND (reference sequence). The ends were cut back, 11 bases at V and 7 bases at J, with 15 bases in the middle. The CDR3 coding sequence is TGTGCCGTAGTTGGAACCAATGAGCAGTACTTC. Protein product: CAVVGTNEQYF.

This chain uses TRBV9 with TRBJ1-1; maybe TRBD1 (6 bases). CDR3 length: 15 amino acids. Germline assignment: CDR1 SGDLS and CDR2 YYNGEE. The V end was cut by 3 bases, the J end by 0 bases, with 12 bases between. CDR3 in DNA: TGTGCCAGCAGCGCCCAGGGGCGGATGAACACTGAAGCTTTCTTT. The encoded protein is CASSAQGRMNTEAFF. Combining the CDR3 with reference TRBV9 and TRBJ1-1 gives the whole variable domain DSGVTQTPKHLITATGQRVTLRCSPRSGDLSVYWYQQSLDQGLQFLIQYYNGEERAKGNILERFSAQQFPDLHSELNLSSLELGDSALYFCASSAQGRMNTEAFFGQGTRLTVV.

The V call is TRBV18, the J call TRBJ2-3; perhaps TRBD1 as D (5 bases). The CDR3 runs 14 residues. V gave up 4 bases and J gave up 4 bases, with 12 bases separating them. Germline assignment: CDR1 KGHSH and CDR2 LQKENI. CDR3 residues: CASSLGASADTQYF. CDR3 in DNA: TGTGCCAGCTCACTAGGGGCCTCGGCAGATACGCAGTATTTT. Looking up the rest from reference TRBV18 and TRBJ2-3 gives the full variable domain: NAGVMQNPRHLVRRRGQEARLRCSPMKGHSHVYWYRQLPEEGLKFMVYLQKENIIDESGMPKERFSAEFPKEGPSILRIQQVVRGDSAAYFCASSLGASADTQYFGPGTRLTVL.